This T cell receptor (beta chain) was found in a study of memory CD4+ T cells and cytomegalovirus serostatus. Study-level points and caveats: A US-trained random forest predicted CMV serostatus with median AUC around 0.92.

Remarks on this clone: Antigen: not known.

Single viable CD3+CD4+CD8-CD45RO+ cells were sorted as the memory CD4+ T cells. The germline gives CDR1 SGDLS, CDR2 YYNGEE. This CDR3 spans 15 amino acids. Trimming at V came to 3 bases and at J to 5 bases, leaving 10 bases not matched to a gene. Profiled with immunoSEQ multiplex PCR; TCRdb holds only in-frame clones, not every one. The sample lists about 61,000 clones, roughly 80% occurring once. This rearrangement joins TRBV9 to TRBJ1-2, with TRBD1 matching 7 bases. This receptor was obtained from an adult in good health and CMV-seronegative. Some clones in this sample may be carry-over from other donors' samples. The material sequenced was memory CD4+ T cells from blood. The CDR3 protein is CASSARPTGEYGYTF. The CDR3 DNA sequence: TGTGCCAGCAGCGCCCGACCAACAGGGGAGTATGGCTACACCTTC.